This T cell receptor (beta chain) was profiled in a study of control samples from healthy donors and cancer patients. Germline lookup yields CDR1 SEHNR and CDR2 FQNEAQ (reference sequence). The CDR3 covers 17 residues. Trimming pared 0 bases from V and 1 base from J, leaving 12 bases between. The data were produced by immunoSEQ multiplex PCR, yet TCRdb's version contains in-frame clones alone and is incomplete. This listing includes 150,000 to 200,000 clones. This chain uses TRBV7-9 with TRBJ2-2, with D maybe TRBD1 (6 bases). This receptor was identified in a woman aged 25-40 years in good health. Sequencing was performed on blood. This CDR3 reads CASSLAGIQGNTGELFF. For the CDR3, the DNA is TGTGCCAGCAGCTTAGCGGGTATACAGGGGAACACCGGGGAGCTGTTTTTT.